This T cell receptor beta chain appears in the sequencing data of a study of cytomegalovirus exposure and HLA in healthy donors. Everyone who donated was a healthy bone marrow donor. The trim removed 4 bases at V and 10 bases at J, leaving 6 bases unmatched. This CDR3 comprises 14 residues. The germline CDR1 and CDR2 sequences are LGHNA and YSLEER. PCR used 60 Vbeta primers and 13 Jbeta primers. Data came from immunoSEQ multiplex PCR; TCRdb stores just in-frame clones and leaves some out. The data show 150,000 to 200,000 clones, with 65% to 80% seen just once and 3% to 3.5% held by the top ten. Findings and caveats of the study: Under in vitro conditions, a few CMV-associated chains were confirmed as specific for CMV antigens.

Turning to this clone: What it binds is not known.

This clonotype originated in a male donor in good health and CMV-seronegative. Sequencing was carried out using PBMCs. This chain uses TRBV4-3 with TRBJ2-1, with 11 bases that match TRBD2. The chain's CDR3 is CASSPNRLAGEQFF. The CDR3 DNA reads as TGCGCCAGCAGCCCGAACAGACTAGCGGGAGAGCAGTTCTTC.